This TCR beta chain was captured in a study of T-cell memory formation after mild COVID-19. Broader study findings: A second wave of clones peaked on day 37, and their SARS-CoV-2 specificity went unconfirmed.

This clonotype came up many times. What it binds is unknown. Germline V gene lookup returns CDR1 SGHRS and CDR2 YFSETQ. The CDR3 is 14 residues long. V lost 4 bases, J lost 7 bases, and 15 bases lay in between. TCRdb used MiXCR to reprocess the 5' RACE reads, holding one entry per CDR3 protein. The sample records some 350,000 distinct CDR3 sequences, about an eighth being singletons. The sequenced sample was PBMCs or a T cell subset sorted from them (not recorded which). The chain has TRBV5-1 and TRBJ1-5, with a weak D call TRBD1 (6 bases). The TCR sequence derives from a young man who had mild COVID-19 (a few samples of this study predate the infection). Cell type and time point are not known. In DNA form, the CDR3 reads TGCGCCAGCAGCCCCCAGACAGGAGGGCAGCCCCAGCATTTT. This encodes CASSPQTGGQPQHF.